These T cell receptor beta chains were read from a single sample in a study of blood T cell repertoires in COVID-19. Sequencing used immunoSEQ multiplex PCR; TCRdb keeps in-frame clones, though not all of them. The sample comprises 77,000 or so clones, over 85% of which are singletons, and approximately 4.5% rests with the top ten. Sequencing was carried out using peripheral blood. The source is a man aged 50-60 years with active COVID-19. Both conserved end residues are part of each CDR3. D genes are given only for firm matches. Not every row has a clone size; where given, it reads once, few, many or a size class.

D gene	V gene	clone size	J gene	CDR3 protein	CDR3 DNA
TRBD1	TRBV4-3	.	TRBJ1-4	CASSQGQGGEKLFF	TGCGCCAGCAGCCAAGGGCAGGGGGGTGAAAAACTGTTTTTT
TRBD1	TRBV15	.	TRBJ2-1	CATSRSRGSNNEQFF	TGTGCCACCAGCAGAAGCAGGGGGTCAAACAATGAGCAGTTCTTC
.	TRBV9	.	TRBJ2-3	CASSGRFADTQYF	TGTGCCAGCAGCGGGAGATTTGCAGATACGCAGTATTTT
.	TRBV6-5	.	TRBJ1-2	CASSPGTIRGYTF	TGTGCCAGCAGTCCCGGGACAATTCGAGGCTACACCTTC
TRBD1	TRBV28	.	TRBJ1-1	CASSPGTGGKYTEAFF	TGTGCCAGCAGTCCCGGGACAGGGGGCAAGTACACTGAAGCTTTCTTT
.	TRBV15	.	TRBJ2-1	CATSEAGPPKGSYNEQFF	TGTGCCACCTCGGAGGCGGGCCCACCAAAAGGCTCCTACAATGAGCAGTTCTTC
TRBD1	TRBV28	.	TRBJ1-1	CASERGPASEAFF	TGTGCCAGCGAAAGGGGGCCAGCTAGTGAAGCTTTCTTT
.	TRBV23-1	.	TRBJ2-3	CASSQSMSTSTDTQYF	TGCGCCAGCAGTCAATCAATGTCGACTAGCACAGATACGCAGTATTTT
.	TRBV11-3	.	TRBJ2-5	CASSLEPRGGLWETQYF	TGTGCCAGCAGCTTAGAACCGCGGGGCGGGCTGTGGGAGACCCAGTACTTC
TRBD1	TRBV2	.	TRBJ2-1	CASSPDRGQNEQFF	TGTGCCAGCAGCCCGGACAGGGGGCAAAATGAGCAGTTCTTC
TRBD1	TRBV12-5	few	TRBJ1-5	CASGLLSQGRCNQPQHF	TGTGCTAGTGGTTTGTTATCACAGGGGCGCTGCAATCAGCCCCAGCATTTT
.	TRBV28	.	TRBJ2-1	CASNLPRGEQFF	TGTGCCAGCAACCTGCCCCGGGGTGAGCAGTTCTTC
.	TRBV15	.	TRBJ2-5	CATSREGPGPQETQYF	TGTGCCACCAGCAGAGAAGGTCCAGGCCCCCAAGAGACCCAGTACTTC
TRBD2	TRBV24-1	.	TRBJ2-1	CATSDQTSGPYNEQFF	TGTGCCACCAGTGATCAGACTAGCGGGCCTTACAATGAGCAGTTCTTC
.	TRBV28	.	TRBJ2-1	CASSSFSGYWFF	TGTGCCAGCTCCTCATTCTCGGGGTATTGGTTCTTC
TRBD2	TRBV7-9	.	TRBJ2-5	CASRSASTSGGEETQYF	TGTGCCAGCAGATCGGCTTCGACTAGCGGGGGGGAAGAGACCCAGTACTTC
TRBD1	TRBV7-2	.	TRBJ1-2	CASSLYGQGAGGYTF	TGTGCCAGCAGCCTCTATGGACAGGGGGCGGGTGGCTACACCTTC
TRBD1	TRBV6-5	.	TRBJ2-7	CASRNPGTGEGEQYF	TGTGCCAGCAGGAACCCCGGGACAGGGGAGGGCGAGCAGTACTTC
.	TRBV11-2	.	TRBJ2-1	CASSQSSGVYEQFF	TGTGCCAGCAGCCAAAGTAGCGGTGTCTATGAGCAGTTCTTC
.	TRBV10-3	.	TRBJ1-2	CAIRGVGQVYGYTF	TGTGCCATCAGGGGCGTAGGACAAGTTTATGGCTACACCTTC
.	TRBV5-1	.	TRBJ2-2	CASMIRQGLVTGELFF	TGCGCCAGCATGATAAGGCAGGGTCTAGTTACCGGGGAGCTGTTTTTT
.	TRBV7-8	.	TRBJ1-6	CASSLGVLGRNNSPLHF	TGTGCCAGCAGCTTAGGGGTATTGGGCAGAAACAATTCACCCCTCCACTTT